This T cell receptor beta chain was sequenced in a study of blood T cells in healthy people across ages. Study-wide results and limits: Underestimates were what the diversity estimates from one million T cells were considered to be.

The CDR3 is 12 amino acids. Total RNA was extracted at no less than 6 micrograms per sample. Regarding this clonotype: Its antigen is as yet unknown.

A second PCR of roughly 7 to 11 cycles used a sample-barcoded 5' primer and a J-beta primer mix. With 12 random nucleotides, a template-switch adaptor tagged each individual cDNA molecule. TCRdb ran MiXCR on the 5' RACE reads and lists one entry per CDR3 protein. Of fewer than 900,000 distinct CDR3 sequences listed, 40% to 45% were seen once; the top ten hold 20% to 25%. The sample taken for sequencing was blood. This chain connects TRBV21-1 to TRBJ2-3; the table gives TRBD1 as D, unverified against the DNA. TRBV21-1 is assigned pseudogene status. The receptor comes from a woman aged 60-70 years in good health. DNA for the CDR3: TGTGCCAGCAGCCCCCCGGGATTTACGCAGTATTTT. Its translation: CASSPPGFTQYF.